These 27 T cell receptor beta chains originate from one sample sequenced in a study of regulatory T cells in long-lasting Graves disease. As to time point: persistent/refractory GD, antithyroid drugs over 5 years with positive TRAb. Following extraction of RNA from PBMCs, that RNA was used to make the TCR library. Both iRepertoire HTBI primers and Arm-PCR of CDR3 regions were used to build the TCR beta libraries. One entry per CDR3 protein results from TCRdb running MiXCR on the multiplex PCR reads. The sample shows almost 350,000 distinct CDR3 sequences, about 19% of them seen only once. Specimen: peripheral blood mononuclear cells (PBMCs), collected when the disease was refractory, from a patient treated with antithyroid drugs. The receptors derive from a female donor with Graves disease.

The chain combines TRBV5-1 with TRBJ1-1, with D possibly being TRBD1 (5 bases). V lost 1 base to trimming and J lost 1 base, with 14 bases between them. This CDR3 comprises 16 residues. Germline V lookup: CDR1 SGHRS, CDR2 YFSETQ. CDR3 bases: TGCGCCAGCAGCTTGTCGGGGGGGATCCAGAACACTGAAGCTTTCTTT. Its translation is CASSLSGGIQNTEAFF.

V and J are TRBV7-9 and TRBJ2-7, with 12 bases aligning to TRBD1. The CDR3 consists of 17 residues. CDR1 is SEHNR, CDR2 FQNEAQ, per germline (reference sequence). Trimming removed 6 bases from V and 3 bases from J; junction bases left unmatched: 12. CDR3 in amino acids: CASRRPGTGGPIYEQYF. CDR3 DNA: TGTGCCAGCAGGCGTCCCGGGACAGGGGGCCCGATCTACGAGCAGTACTTC.

This chain joins TRBV20-1 and TRBJ1-6; 9 nucleotides line up with TRBD1. V was pared by 2 bases and J by 10 bases, with 9 bases of the junction left unmatched. The CDR3 is 15 amino acids. The germline V gene has CDR1 DFQATT and CDR2 SNEGSKA (reference sequence). The CDR3 sequence is CSARFPGTGNSPLHF. The CDR3 DNA sequence: TGCAGTGCTAGATTCCCCGGGACAGGGAACTCACCCCTCCACTTT.

In this sample, this clonotype turned up many times. The genes are TRBV12-3 or TRBV12-4 and TRBJ2-2; no definite D call. The CDR3 is made up of 14 amino acids. Trimming cost V 6 bases and J 0 bases, with 8 bases left between them. CDR3 residues: CASRESSNTGELFF. The CDR3 DNA sequence: TGTGCCAGCAGGGAATCTTCGAACACCGGGGAGCTGTTTTTT.

This chain uses TRBV19 with TRBJ2-7, with D possibly being TRBD1 or TRBD2 (5 bases each). Germline-derived CDR1 and CDR2 are LNHDA and SQIVND (reference sequence). Trimming stripped 5 bases from V and 7 bases from J, with 18 bases between. This CDR3 region has 14 residues. Written as DNA, the CDR3 is TGTGCCAGTAGTGCGGATTCGTGGGACGGGGAGCAGTACTTC. It specifies CASSADSWDGEQYF. The variable domain in full, with the rest retrieved from reference TRBV19 and TRBJ2-7, is DGGITQSPKYLFRKEGQNVTLSCEQNLNHDAMYWYRQDPGQGLRLIYYSQIVNDFQKGDIAEGYSVSREKKESFPLTVTSAQKNPTAFYLCASSADSWDGEQYFGPGTRLTVT.

This clonotype has only a few counts. The genes are TRBV5-1 and TRBJ2-2; TRBD2 matches 7 bases. The junction had 3 bases not matched to a gene; V was cut back by 1 base and J by 3 bases. The germline V gene encodes CDR1 SGHRS and CDR2 YFSETQ. The CDR3 contains 15 residues. The DNA for the CDR3 is TGCGCCAGCAGCTTGTTTCTAGCGGACACCGGGGAGCTGTTTTTT. This encodes CASSLFLADTGELFF. Complete variable domain (other parts from reference TRBV5-1 and TRBJ2-2): KAGVTQTPRYLIKTRGQQVTLSCSPISGHRSVSWYQQTPGQGLQFLFEYFSETQRNKGNFPGRFSGRQFSNSRSEMNVSTLELGDSALYLCASSLFLADTGELFFGEGSRLTVL.

Points on this clonotype: A much larger clone sits a single nucleotide away, making a read error possible. This rearrangement joins TRBV9 to TRBJ1-1; unclear D gene. Germline values: CDR1 SGDLS, CDR2 YYNGEE. The CDR3 has 13 residues. V was cut by 4 bases and J by 1 base, with 8 bases left in between. CDR3 nucleotides: TGTGCCAGCAGCAAGGACGGGAACACTGAAGCTTTCTTT. Translating gives CASSKDGNTEAFF.

The chain links TRBV27 to TRBJ2-1; D not resolved. The CDR3 has 14 residues. Germline CDR1 reads MNHEY; CDR2 reads SMNVEV (reference sequence). V dropped 6 bases and J dropped 0 bases, with 9 bases sitting between them. CDR3 bases: TGTGCCAGCAGGGGATGGGGCTCCTACAATGAGCAGTTCTTC. Amino acid sequence: CASRGWGSYNEQFF.

The chain joins TRBV28 to TRBJ2-3; D is perhaps TRBD2 (5 bases). Trimming removed 8 bases from V and 2 bases from J, with 11 bases in between. From germline, CDR1 is MDHEN and CDR2 SYDVKM. The CDR3 totals 13 residues. The CDR3: CASLRRATDTQYF. CDR3 DNA sequence: TGTGCCAGCTTAAGGCGGGCCACAGATACGCAGTATTTT.

This clonotype appeared a few times. In nucleotides, the CDR3 is TGTGCCAGCAGACCCGCCTTACAGGGGGTTTTTGAAGCTTTCTTT. Translating it yields CASRPALQGVFEAFF. The chain uses TRBV6-1 and TRBJ1-1, with 8 bases fitting TRBD1. In germline, CDR1 is MNHNS, CDR2 SASEGT. Trimming removed 6 bases from V and 7 bases from J; junction bases left unmatched: 13. The CDR3 loop spans 15 amino acids.

Notes on this clonotype: Given a far larger clone just one base away, this is likely a sequencing read error. This chain joins TRBV6-2 or TRBV6-3 and TRBJ1-2, with TRBD1 identical over 8 bases. CDR3 length: 14 amino acids. Trimming took 2 bases from V and 5 from J; bases not matched to a gene: 4. The germline V gene encodes CDR1 MNHEY and CDR2 SVGEGT. The CDR3 here is CASSYARTGYGYTF. The CDR3 DNA reads as TGTGCCAGCAGTTACGCCAGGACAGGGTATGGCTACACCTTC.

Ten or more counts support this clonotype. CDR3 loop: CSARARQGPANTEAFF. In DNA form, the CDR3 reads TGCAGTGCTAGGGCTAGACAGGGGCCCGCGAACACTGAAGCTTTCTTT. The gene calls are TRBV20-1 and TRBJ1-1; 8 bases are a match to TRBD1. CDR1 is DFQATT, CDR2 SNEGSKA, per germline (reference sequence). The CDR3 has 16 amino acids. Unmatched junction bases numbered 10, after V lost 3 bases and J lost 1 base.

This clonotype showed up many times. The chain recombines TRBV10-3 with TRBJ2-5, with D perhaps TRBD2 (5 bases). The CDR3 sequence is 18 residues long. Germline loops: CDR1 ENHRY, CDR2 SYGVKD. The germline V and J ends were trimmed by 0 bases and 5 bases, with 22 bases remaining between them. The DNA for the CDR3 is TGTGCCATCAGTGAGTCGGCCCCCGGGAAGTACGATGACGAGACCCAGTACTTC. This encodes CAISESAPGKYDDETQYF.

The table lists this clonotype with many counts. This chain uses TRBV6-1 with TRBJ1-2, with 11 positions matching TRBD1. The ends lost 6 bases at V and 7 bases at J; junction bases unmatched: 4. The V gene's germline CDR1 is MNHNS and CDR2 SASEGT. The CDR3 totals 13 residues. The CDR3 coding sequence is TGTGCCAGCAGAGGACAGGGGGCGGTTGGCTACACCTTC. Amino acids: CASRGQGAVGYTF.

Ten or more counts support this clonotype. The CDR3: CASRSTATLHF. DNA of the CDR3: TGTGCCAGCAGGTCGACAGCCACCCTCCACTTT. This chain links TRBV2 with TRBJ1-6; maybe TRBD1 (5 bases). The V end lost 6 bases, the J end lost 14 bases, and 11 bases lay between the germline ends. Germline lookup yields CDR1 SNHLY and CDR2 FYNNEI. The CDR3 runs 11 residues.

This clonotype was seen many times. The chain couples TRBV7-2 to TRBJ2-5; D is possibly TRBD1 (6 bases). CDR3 length: 17 amino acids. V was clipped by 4 bases and J by 1 base, with 19 bases between them. Germline V CDR1 and CDR2: SGHTA, FQGNSA. The CDR3 sequence is CASSSHRARRPQETQYF. CDR3 coding DNA: TGTGCCAGCAGCTCCCACAGGGCTCGGAGGCCCCAAGAGACCCAGTACTTC.

The chain uses TRBV5-1 and TRBJ2-5; D unresolved. From germline, CDR1 is SGHRS and CDR2 YFSETQ. The CDR3 spans 14 residues. The V and J ends lost 2 bases and 1 base respectively, with 9 bases between them. The CDR3: CASSFLGLQETQYF. CDR3 DNA sequence: TGCGCCAGCAGCTTCCTTGGGCTCCAAGAGACCCAGTACTTC. The complete variable domain, with remaining parts taken from reference TRBV5-1 and TRBJ2-5, reads KAGVTQTPRYLIKTRGQQVTLSCSPISGHRSVSWYQQTPGQGLQFLFEYFSETQRNKGNFPGRFSGRQFSNSRSEMNVSTLELGDSALYLCASSFLGLQETQYFGPGTRLLVL.

The rearrangement joins TRBV6-2 or TRBV6-3 to TRBJ2-7; D not certain. This CDR3 has 13 amino acids. CDR1 is MNHEY, CDR2 SVGEGT, per germline. V lost 10 bases and J lost 3, with 16 bases in between. The CDR3 is CATQFRTLYEQYF. The CDR3 nucleotides read TGTGCCACACAGTTCCGGACCCTCTACGAGCAGTACTTC.

This clonotype was seen a handful of times. The chain combines TRBV20-1 with TRBJ2-1, with 13 bases matching TRBD2. This CDR3 spans 16 amino acids. V shed 3 bases, J shed 8 bases, and the junction held 10 bases outside the gene matches. The V gene's germline CDR1 is DFQATT and CDR2 SNEGSKA (reference sequence). The CDR3 sequence: CSARDPGLAGNDEQFF. Written as DNA, the CDR3 is TGCAGTGCTAGGGATCCGGGACTAGCGGGAAACGATGAGCAGTTCTTC.

CDR3: CASSQPVQGNTGELFF. The CDR3, as DNA: TGTGCCAGCAGCCAACCCGTCCAGGGAAACACCGGGGAGCTGTTTTTT. The chain has TRBV7-9 and TRBJ2-2; D may be TRBD1 (5 bases). CDR3 length equals 16 residues. The germline gives CDR1 SEHNR, CDR2 FQNEAQ (reference sequence). Trimming stripped 5 bases from V and 2 bases from J, with 15 bases between.

Of note for this clonotype: A clone one base away is much larger, so this may be a read error. The chain links TRBV12-3 or TRBV12-4 to TRBJ2-4; 7 nucleotides line up with TRBD2. The DNA end is more similar to TRBJ2-5, so the J call may be wrong. The CDR3 covers 14 residues. CDR3 protein: CASSFAGVLGTQYF. CDR3 in DNA: TGTGCCAGCAGTTTCGCGGGAGTACTTGGGACCCAGTACTTC.

This clonotype has a count of ten or more. The CDR3 DNA follows: TGTGCCACCCGACTAGCGGGAGTGGGAGAGACCCAGTACTTC. The encoded protein is CATRLAGVGETQYF. V is TRBV10-3 and J is TRBJ2-5; 12 nucleotides agree with TRBD2. With 10 bases clipped from V and 4 bases from J, the junction kept 7 bases outside the gene matches. The CDR3 covers 14 residues. Per the germline V gene, CDR1 is ENHRY and CDR2 is SYGVKD.

In its sample, this clonotype was seen many times. The J gene is TRBJ2-5, the V gene TRBV11-3, with D tentatively TRBD1 or TRBD2 (5 bases each). V was clipped by 5 bases and J by 4 bases, with 11 bases between them. The CDR3 contains 13 residues. The germline V gene encodes CDR1 SGHNT and CDR2 YENEEA. The CDR3 loop is CASSPRGGETQYF. CDR3 in DNA: TGTGCCAGCAGCCCCCGTGGGGGAGAGACCCAGTACTTC.

This clonotype has a single count. V and J are TRBV10-3 and TRBJ2-3; 7 bases fit TRBD2. V trimming: 7 bases; J trimming: 1 base; junction bases outside the gene matches: 5. The germline CDR1 and CDR2 sequences are ENHRY and SYGVKD. The CDR3 loop spans 14 amino acids. In nucleotides, the CDR3 is TGTGCCATCACTGGACTAGGAGGCACAGATACGCAGTATTTT. It codes for CAITGLGGTDTQYF.

This clonotype was counted only a few times. A single base separates this from a much larger clone, so it may be a read error. The chain carries TRBV28 and TRBJ1-2, with 8 positions matching TRBD1. The CDR3 loop spans 15 amino acids. With 3 bases clipped from V and 4 bases from J, the junction kept 7 bases outside the gene matches. Germline V gene data show CDR1 as MDHEN and CDR2 as SYDVKM. The CDR3 DNA follows: TGTGCCAGCAGTTTGCTCAGGGGGCTCGGCTATGGCTACACCTTC. Amino acid sequence: CASSLLRGLGYGYTF.

This clonotype was observed at least ten times. V is TRBV12-3 or TRBV12-4 and J is TRBJ2-4; D remains unclear. The CDR3 has 15 amino acids. Trimming stripped 0 bases from V and 0 bases from J, with 6 bases between. CDR3 bases: TGTGCCAGCAGTTTAGCCGGGTTAGCCAAAAACATTCAGTACTTC. This translates into CASSLAGLAKNIQYF.

The CDR3 sequence is CASSPNRGMLGYTF. The CDR3, as DNA: TGTGCCAGCTCACCCAACAGGGGGATGCTTGGCTACACCTTC. The V and J genes are TRBV18 and TRBJ1-2; 8 bases fit TRBD1. Germline loops: CDR1 KGHSH, CDR2 LQKENI. This CDR3 region has 14 residues. Trimming took 3 bases from V and 7 from J; bases not matched to a gene: 7.